This passage covers 17 T cell receptor beta chains from one sample sequenced in a study of cytomegalovirus exposure and HLA in healthy donors. The data were produced by immunoSEQ multiplex PCR, yet TCRdb's version contains in-frame clones alone and is incomplete. The sample includes roughly 260,000 clones, around nine tenths of them seen just once. Sequencing was carried out using PBMCs. The origin of the receptors is a man aged 18 to 30 in good health and CMV-seronegative.

The chain combines TRBV7-7 with TRBJ2-5; D is possibly TRBD2 (6 bases). The germline V gene encodes CDR1 SSHAT and CDR2 FNYEAQ (reference sequence). The CDR3 spans 11 residues. Trimming pared 11 bases from V and 5 bases from J, leaving 12 bases between. The CDR3: CASSRGETQYF. CDR3 coding DNA: TGTGCCTCGAGCCGGGGGGAGACCCAGTACTTC. The entire variable domain, with the rest obtained from reference TRBV7-7 and TRBJ2-5, is as follows: GAGVSQSPRYKVTKRGQDVTLRCDPISSHATLYWYQQALGQGPEFLTYFNYEAQPDKSGLPSDRFSAERPEGSISTLTIQRTEQRDSAMYRCASSRGETQYFGPGTRLLVL.

This rearrangement joins TRBV5-3 to TRBJ2-2; D is ambiguous. TRBV5-3 carries the ORF label, with uncertain function. V lost 8 bases and J 3 bases, leaving 8 bases between the germline ends. CDR3 length equals 12 residues. This CDR3 is CASCHHTGELFF. CDR3 DNA: TGTGCCAGTTGTCATCACACCGGGGAGCTGTTTTTT.

A few counts support this clone. The chain uses TRBV30 and TRBJ2-5; the D is unclear. The CDR3 sequence is 11 residues long. The germline V and J ends were trimmed by 2 bases and 2 bases, with 3 bases remaining between them. In germline, CDR1 is GTSNPN, CDR2 SVGIG (reference sequence). The CDR3 loop is CAWSPQETQYF. In DNA, the CDR3 is TGTGCCTGGAGTCCACAAGAGACCCAGTACTTC. Filled out from reference TRBV30 and TRBJ2-5, the complete variable domain reads SQTIHQWPATLVQPVGSPLSLECTVEGTSNPNLYWYRQAAGRGLQLLFYSVGIGQISSEVPQNLSASRPQDRQFILSSKKLLLSDSGFYLCAWSPQETQYFGPGTRLLVL.

This clone appeared a single time. The chain combines TRBV5-1 with TRBJ2-5; D is perhaps TRBD2 (5 bases). The ends were cut back, 6 bases at V and 4 bases at J, with 16 bases in the middle. Germline V gene data show CDR1 as SGHRS and CDR2 as YFSETQ. The CDR3 spans 14 residues. CDR3 in DNA: TGCGCCAGCAATTCTGAAAGCGCGGGAGAGACCCAGTACTTC. Its translation: CASNSESAGETQYF.

The chain joins TRBV10-1 to TRBJ2-7; 11 nucleotides line up with TRBD1. The CDR3 extends over 14 amino acids. The germline gives CDR1 WNHNN, CDR2 SYGVQD (reference sequence). J gave up 7 bases and V 1 base, and 3 bases lay outside the gene matches. The CDR3 loop reads CASSEWTGGNEQYF. The CDR3 DNA reads as TGCGCCAGCAGTGAGTGGACAGGGGGCAATGAGCAGTACTTC.

The chain combines TRBV28 with TRBJ1-4, with 9 bases that match TRBD1. CDR1 and CDR2 from the germline V gene are MDHEN and SYDVKM. The V gene end was trimmed by 5 bases and the J gene end by 8 bases; junction bases not matched to a gene: 12. The CDR3 spans 16 residues. CDR3 in amino acids: CASSQLLGTGREKLFF. The CDR3 nucleotides are TGTGCCAGCAGTCAACTACTAGGGACAGGGAGGGAAAAACTGTTTTTT.

The chain recombines TRBV2 with TRBJ2-2; 8 bases are shared with TRBD1. Germline-derived CDR1 and CDR2 are SNHLY and FYNNEI. The V segment lost 9 bases and the J segment 0 bases; nucleotides outside the gene matches: 6. The CDR3 length is 15 residues. The CDR3 sequence: CARTQGAANTGELFF. In nucleotides, the CDR3 is TGTGCCAGGACTCAGGGGGCGGCGAACACCGGGGAGCTGTTTTTT.

For the CDR3, the DNA is TGCGCCAGCAGCTTATTCCCGCAAGAGACCCAGTACTTC. Amino acid sequence: CASSLFPQETQYF. The gene calls are TRBV5-1 and TRBJ2-5; no clear D gene. This CDR3 region has 13 residues. Germline V gene sequence: CDR1 SGHRS, CDR2 YFSETQ. V dropped 2 bases and J dropped 2 bases, with 7 bases sitting between them.

This clone was detected only a few times. CDR3 bases: TGCGCCAGCAGCAGGGCCGGGACAGGTGGCGAGCAGTACTTC. Protein: CASSRAGTGGEQYF. The genes are TRBV5-1 and TRBJ2-7; 8 bases fit TRBD1. Germline V lookup: CDR1 SGHRS, CDR2 YFSETQ. The CDR3 has 14 amino acids. The V segment lost 4 bases and the J segment 6 bases; nucleotides outside the gene matches: 9.

The CDR3 region is CASSVGGSGTGELFF. The CDR3 region has the DNA TGTGCCAGCAGCGTAGGGGGCTCTGGCACCGGGGAGCTGTTTTTT. The rearrangement links TRBV9 to TRBJ2-2; a weak D match, TRBD1 (5 bases). The CDR3 spans 15 residues. The germline V gene has CDR1 SGDLS and CDR2 YYNGEE. Trimming removed 0 bases at V and 4 bases at J, with 10 bases between.

In its sample, this clone was seen a few times. The V call is TRBV5-6, the J call TRBJ1-2, with D unclear. Per germline, CDR1 SGHDT and CDR2 YYEEEE. With 0 bases removed from V and 11 bases from J, the gap between germline ends came to 11 bases. This CDR3 has 12 residues. DNA for the CDR3: TGTGCCAGCAGCTTGGTCGGCGGCGGGTACACCTTC. As protein: CASSLVGGGYTF.

There are a few counts of this clone. The chain has TRBV6-1 and TRBJ1-2; 7 bases are a match to TRBD1. V dropped 2 bases and J dropped 7; count of bases not matched to a gene: 4. This CDR3 is 13 amino acids long. Looked up from germline, CDR1 is MNHNS and CDR2 is SASEGT. CDR3 in amino acids: CASSESNRGGYTF. The CDR3 DNA sequence: TGTGCCAGCAGTGAATCTAACAGGGGTGGCTACACCTTC.

The V gene is TRBV10-1, the J gene TRBJ2-7; TRBD2 matches 10 bases. Germline V gene sequence: CDR1 WNHNN, CDR2 SYGVQD (reference sequence). V gave up 6 bases and J gave up 6 bases; unmatched junction bases: 5. The CDR3 is 13 residues long. In DNA form, the CDR3 reads TGCGCCAGCAGGGGTAGCGGGAGGTGCGAGCAGTACTTC. Protein: CASRGSGRCEQYF.

This chain joins TRBV5-1 and TRBJ2-7; weak D call: TRBD1 (7 bases). The CDR3 loop spans 15 amino acids. Trimming took off 4 bases at V and 4 bases at J, with 18 bases between the two ends. Germline CDR1 reads SGHRS; CDR2 reads YFSETQ. The CDR3 sequence is CASSRGSGQPYEQYF. CDR3 in DNA: TGCGCCAGCAGCCGGGGGTCGGGACAGCCTTACGAGCAGTACTTC.

This clone was detected ten times or more. The chain combines TRBV6-1 with TRBJ2-7, with D perhaps matching TRBD2 (6 bases). Per the germline V gene, CDR1 is MNHNS and CDR2 is SASEGT. V lost 10 bases and J 3 bases, leaving 16 bases between the germline ends. The CDR3 is 13 amino acids. CDR3 sequence reads: CATRVGTYYEQYF. As DNA, the CDR3 is TGTGCCACCCGGGTAGGGACTTACTACGAGCAGTACTTC.

The chain joins TRBV9 to TRBJ1-3; D not resolved. Per germline, CDR1 SGDLS and CDR2 YYNGEE. The CDR3 extends over 14 amino acids. Trimming pared 3 bases from V and 4 bases from J, leaving 11 bases between. In DNA form, the CDR3 reads TGTGCCAGCAGCGCCTCAGGTCACGGAAACACCATATATTTT. Translated: CASSASGHGNTIYF.

The CDR3, as DNA: TGTGCCAGCAGCAGGACGGCCACTAGCGGGGGATCTAGCACAGATACGCAGTATTTT. It codes for CASSRTATSGGSSTDTQYF. This chain uses TRBV7-9 with TRBJ2-3, with 11 positions matching TRBD2. Germline trimming cut 5 bases from V and 0 bases from J; bases unmatched to any gene: 13. The CDR3 runs to 19 residues. CDR1 is SEHNR, CDR2 FQNEAQ, per germline (reference sequence).